These 18 T cell receptor beta chains were sequenced from one sample in a study of blood T cells in healthy people across ages (dated by TCRdb to the mid-2010s). Libraries were built with 5' RACE. Sequencing used an Illumina HiSeq 2500. A second PCR of roughly 7 to 11 cycles was performed with a sample-barcoded 5' primer and a J-beta primer mix. In-frame beta chains were kept once TCRdb had trimmed the public reads at Q25 with fastp and called clones with MiXCR. Each record represents a unique CDR3 protein, reported with the most common genes and DNA among its rows. The sample table shows 380,000 or so distinct CDR3 sequences, and roughly half are seen once. The ten largest account for around 50% of the sample. Sequenced sample: blood. The receptors originated from a man in his fifties or sixties in good health.

The chain carries TRBV20-1 and TRBJ2-5; D is tentatively TRBD1 or TRBD2 (5 bases each). Trimming left V 8 bases short and J 7 bases short, with 26 bases between. The V gene's germline CDR1 is DFQATT and CDR2 SNEGSKA (reference sequence). The CDR3 covers 15 residues. For the CDR3, the DNA is TGCAGTCTCTCCCCTCACAGGAGTGTAGGAGGGACCCAGTACTTC. Translated: CSLSPHRSVGGTQYF.

To note about this clonotype: This may come from a read error, since a much larger clone is one base off. This sequence joins TRBV2 and TRBJ2-3; D uncertain. The CDR3 sequence is 14 residues long. The germline V gene has CDR1 SNHLY and CDR2 FYNNEI. Trimming took off 6 bases at V and 0 bases at J, with 10 bases between the two ends. CDR3 sequence reads: CASSDRASTDTQYF. The CDR3 nucleotides read TGTGCCAGCAGCGACCGAGCAAGCACAGATACGCAGTATTTT. The full variable domain, its missing parts supplied by reference TRBV2 and TRBJ2-3, is EPEVTQTPSHQVTQMGQEVILRCVPISNHLYFYWYRQILGQKVEFLVSFYNNEISEKSEIFDDQFSVERPDGSNFTLKIRSTKLEDSAMYFCASSDRASTDTQYFGPGTRLTVL.

In its sample, this clonotype was seen a few times. V usage is TRBV7-2 and J usage is TRBJ1-2, with a possible D match to TRBD1 (6 bases). Germline V gene data show CDR1 as SGHTA and CDR2 as FQGNSA. The CDR3 loop spans 13 amino acids. The ends were cut back, 5 bases at V and 4 bases at J, with 11 bases in the middle. The CDR3 loop reads CASSPDRIYGYTF. The CDR3 region has the DNA TGTGCCAGCAGCCCCGACAGGATCTATGGCTACACCTTC.

The J gene is TRBJ2-5, the V gene TRBV4-2; D possibly corresponds to TRBD1 (6 bases). Germline assignment: CDR1 LGHNA and CDR2 YNFKEQ. Trimming cost V 3 bases and J 2 bases, with 13 bases left between them. This CDR3 comprises 15 residues. CDR3 in DNA: TGTGCCAGCAGCCAGGGAGACAGGTGGCAAGAGACCCAGTACTTC. Its protein is CASSQGDRWQETQYF.

As to this clonotype: The junction does not match germline at one end; this may be a read error. The J gene is TRBJ2-5, the V gene TRBV7-2; D call uncertain. The CDR3 contains 14 residues. From germline, CDR1 is SGHTA and CDR2 FQGNSA. This CDR3 is CASSVAGRQETQYF. CDR3 nucleotides: TGTGCCAGCAGCGTAGCCGGGCGGCAAGAGACCCAGTACTTC.

This clonotype was observed a handful of times. The J gene is TRBJ2-7, the V gene TRBV10-3; D remains unclear. This CDR3 spans 12 amino acids. Germline V CDR1 and CDR2: ENHRY, SYGVKD. V shed 2 bases and J shed 3 bases, with 5 bases lying between them. CDR3 sequence: CAISERDYEQYF. The CDR3 DNA reads TGTGCCATCAGTGAGAGGGACTACGAGCAGTACTTC.

The gene calls are TRBV20-1 and TRBJ2-3; D gene uncertain. The CDR3 runs to 11 residues. The germline V gene has CDR1 DFQATT and CDR2 SNEGSKA (reference sequence). Between the trimmed V and J ends, which lost 3 bases and 6 bases, there was a span of 7 bases. CDR3 sequence: CSASLEDTQYF. CDR3 coding DNA: TGCAGTGCTAGTTTGGAGGATACGCAGTATTTT.

This clonotype was observed a single time. The chain links TRBV20-1 to TRBJ2-7; TRBD1 matches at 7 bases. CDR1 is DFQATT, CDR2 SNEGSKA, per germline (reference sequence). Trimming removed 6 bases from V and 4 bases from J; junction bases left unmatched: 15. The CDR3 runs 15 residues. CDR3 coding DNA: TGCAGTGCCAGGGGGACAGCCCCTTCCGGATACGAGCAGTACTTC. This codes for CSARGTAPSGYEQYF.

This chain connects TRBV2 to TRBJ2-7; D gene uncertain. Germline CDR1 SNHLY, CDR2 FYNNEI. V was trimmed by 6 bases and J by 2 bases, leaving 11 bases between them. This CDR3 spans 13 amino acids. CDR3 DNA sequence: TGTGCCAGCAGCCACACACCGACCTACGAGCAGTACTTC. Its protein is CASSHTPTYEQYF.

This chain joins TRBV20-1 and TRBJ2-7; D is possibly TRBD2 (5 bases). V was shortened by 7 bases and J by 1 base, with 8 bases between the two germline ends. In germline, CDR1 is DFQATT, CDR2 SNEGSKA (reference sequence). There are 11 residues in the CDR3. CDR3 loop: CSGSGSYEQYF. The CDR3, as DNA: TGCAGTGGAAGCGGTTCCTACGAGCAGTACTTC.

The V and J genes are TRBV10-3 and TRBJ2-1, with 11 bases lining up with TRBD2. Matching the DNA end better, TRBJ2-7 makes the J call doubtful. The CDR3 sequence is 15 residues long. CDR1 and CDR2 (germline): ENHRY, SYGVKD. Here the CDR3 DNA reads TGTGCCATCAAGACGACTAGCGGGATTGTGGATGAGCAGTACTTC. This translates into CAIKTTSGIVDEQYF.

The chain uses TRBV7-2 and TRBJ2-7, with D unresolved. The germline gives CDR1 SGHTA, CDR2 FQGNSA. CDR3 length equals 12 residues. V lost 2 bases and J lost 3, with 5 bases in between. The CDR3 protein is CASSLQDYEQYF. DNA of the CDR3: TGTGCCAGCAGCTTACAGGACTACGAGCAGTACTTC.

This chain joins TRBV12-5 and TRBJ2-2, with 8 bases identical to TRBD1. The length of the CDR3 is 15 residues. Germline-derived CDR1 and CDR2 are LGHNT and FRNRAP. Trimming took 5 bases from V and 4 from J; bases not matched to a gene: 6. In DNA form, the CDR3 reads TGTGCTAGTGGTCCACAGGGGGTCGGCACCGGGGAGCTGTTTTTT. Its protein is CASGPQGVGTGELFF. The full variable domain, its missing parts supplied by reference TRBV12-5 and TRBJ2-2, is DARVTQTPRHKVTEMGQEVTMRCQPILGHNTVFWYRQTMMQGLELLAYFRNRAPLDDSGMPKDRFSAEMPDATLATLKIQPSEPRDSAVYFCASGPQGVGTGELFFGEGSRLTVL.

CDR3 nucleotides: TGTGCCAGCAGTGAATCGGTCGGGAGCGGGAAGAACCAGTATTTT. It translates to CASSESVGSGKNQYF. V and J are TRBV25-1 and TRBJ2-3; the match to TRBD2 covers 7 bases. The CDR3 covers 15 residues. CDR1 is MGHDK and CDR2 is SYGVNS in the germline V gene. J was trimmed by 12 bases and V by 1 base; bases with no gene match: 13.

V and J are TRBV4-1 and TRBJ2-7; D perhaps matches TRBD1 (6 bases). The CDR3 has 14 amino acids. Germline lookup yields CDR1 MGHRA and CDR2 YSYEKL. Trimming shortened V by 1 base and J by 3 bases, and 10 bases separated the two germline ends. As DNA, the CDR3 is TGCGCCAGCAGCCAAGTCTCAGGGGACTACGAGCAGTACTTC. It translates to CASSQVSGDYEQYF.

The chain is built from TRBV6-5 and TRBJ2-3, with D possibly matching TRBD2 (7 bases). From germline, CDR1 is MNHEY and CDR2 SVGAGI. Trimming removed 0 bases at V and 5 bases at J, with 12 bases between. The CDR3 has 15 amino acids. This CDR3 is CASSYSGGARDTQYF. The CDR3 nucleotides are TGTGCCAGCAGTTACTCGGGGGGGGCCAGAGATACGCAGTATTTT.

The chain combines TRBV18 with TRBJ1-3; D gene ambiguous. CDR3 length: 18 amino acids. Germline CDR1 and CDR2: KGHSH and LQKENI. The germline V and J ends were trimmed by 1 base and 2 bases, with 18 bases remaining between them. DNA of the CDR3: TGTGCCAGCTCACCACTGCATCAGGACGTTTCCCCTGGAAACACCATATATTTT. It specifies CASSPLHQDVSPGNTIYF.

This clonotype was counted only a few times. In nucleotides, the CDR3 is TGTGCCAGCAGCTTCACGGACAGGGTTGGCACAGATACGCAGTATTTT. It specifies CASSFTDRVGTDTQYF. The chain has TRBV7-2 and TRBJ2-3, with TRBD1 identical over 8 bases. From germline, CDR1 is SGHTA and CDR2 FQGNSA. Unmatched junction bases numbered 6, after V lost 3 bases and J lost 1 base. This CDR3 comprises 16 residues.